This TCR beta chain comes out of a study of CXCR3-negative and CXCR3-positive naive CD8 T cells. Libraries of TRB cDNA were made by 5' RACE and carried UMIs. TCRdb reprocessed the 5' RACE reads and reports one entry per CDR3 protein, with no DNA. This sample's table has over 70,000 distinct CDR3 sequences. The clonotype originates from a human donor in good health. Some clones in this sample may be carry-over from other donors' samples. The source material was naive CXCR3- CD8+ T cells from blood. Subset here: CD45RO-CCR7+CD27+CD95- naive CD8+ T cells lacking CXCR3 (TNR3-).

CDR3 sequence reads: CASSLRGAQRTDTQYF. This chain uses TRBV5-1 with TRBJ2-3; TCRdb names TRBD2, which stays unverified in the absence of DNA. Germline lookup yields CDR1 SGHRS and CDR2 YFSETQ. CDR3 length equals 16 residues. Based on the CDR3 plus reference TRBV5-1 and TRBJ2-3, the full variable domain is KAGVTQTPRYLIKTRGQQVTLSCSPISGHRSVSWYQQTPGQGLQFLFEYFSETQRNKGNFPGRFSGRQFSNSRSEMNVSTLELGDSALYLCASSLRGAQRTDTQYFGPGTRLTVL.